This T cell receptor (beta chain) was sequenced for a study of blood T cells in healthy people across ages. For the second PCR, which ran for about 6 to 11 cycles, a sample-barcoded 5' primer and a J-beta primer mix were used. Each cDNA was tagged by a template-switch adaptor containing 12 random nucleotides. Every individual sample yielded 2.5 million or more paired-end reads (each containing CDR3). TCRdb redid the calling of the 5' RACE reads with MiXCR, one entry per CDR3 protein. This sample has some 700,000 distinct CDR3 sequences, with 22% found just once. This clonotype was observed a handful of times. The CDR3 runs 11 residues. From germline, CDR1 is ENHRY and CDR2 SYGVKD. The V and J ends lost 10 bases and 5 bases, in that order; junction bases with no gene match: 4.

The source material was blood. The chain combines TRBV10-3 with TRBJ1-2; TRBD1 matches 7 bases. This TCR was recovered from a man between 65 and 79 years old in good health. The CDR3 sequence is CATGQDYGYTF. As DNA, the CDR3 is TGTGCCACCGGACAGGATTATGGCTACACCTTC.